The present T cell receptor beta chain was sequenced within a study of neurological immune-mediated disorders. Study information: Relapsing-remitting disease was seen in about 90% of the roughly 35 multiple sclerosis patients, and secondary progressive disease was seen in 3. General study results and limits: When the repertoires were sorted by phylogenetic grouping, those of 18 of 34 multiple sclerosis patients ended up in one related-CDR3 cluster, a possible signature.

To note about this clonotype: Its antigen is unidentified.

TCRdb re-called the 5' RACE reads through MiXCR, storing one row per CDR3 protein. This table holds 65,000 to 90,000 distinct CDR3 sequences, about 5.5% found once. V lost 6 bases and J lost 3; bases outside the gene matches: 2. Germline-derived CDR1 and CDR2 are ENHRY and SYGVKD. This CDR3 is built from 13 residues. Source material: PBMCs. The chain uses TRBV10-3 and TRBJ2-7; 10 nucleotides line up with TRBD2. The TCR sequence derives from a woman younger than 45 with multiple sclerosis. CDR3 nucleotide sequence: TGTGCCATCAGGGGGACTAGCGACTACGAGCAGTACTTC. It specifies CAIRGTSDYEQYF.